A single sample is the source of the 27 T cell receptor beta chains below, sequenced in a study of CD8+ T cells in alopecia areata. RNA extraction was followed by reverse transcription into cDNA, which acted as the sequencing template. TCRdb keeps only in-frame clones here, not all; method: immunoSEQ multiplex PCR. The sample records around 130,000 clones, roughly three fifths being singletons. The sequencing used CD4+ T cells sorted from blood, collected at week 0. The receptor source for this set is a human donor with alopecia areata.

This chain connects TRBV28 to TRBJ2-6, with D possibly matching TRBD1 (5 bases). The CDR3 is 13 residues long. Trimming removed 6 bases at V and 11 bases at J, with 14 bases between. CDR1 MDHEN and CDR2 SYDVKM come from the germline V gene. The CDR3 DNA sequence: TGTGCCAGCAGCTCACAGGTGGTGGACGTCCTGACTTTC. Residues: CASSSQVVDVLTF.

This clone has just a few counts. The DNA of the CDR3 is TGTGCCAGCCGATTCGGGACTAGTAGTATAGATACGCAGTATTTT. This codes for CASRFGTSSIDTQYF. The rearrangement links TRBV6-1 to TRBJ2-3, with 8 nucleotides matching TRBD2. V lost 8 bases to trimming and J lost 5 bases; unmatched junction nucleotides: 12. Germline V lookup: CDR1 MNHNS, CDR2 SASEGT. CDR3 length: 15 amino acids.

This sequence joins TRBV6-6 and TRBJ2-1; 10 nucleotides match TRBD1. The CDR3 contains 13 residues. In germline, CDR1 is MNHNY, CDR2 SVGAGI (reference sequence). The V segment lost 8 bases and the J segment 2 bases; nucleotides outside the gene matches: 0. This CDR3 reads CASGTGAYNEQFF. The CDR3 DNA sequence: TGTGCCAGCGGGACAGGGGCCTACAATGAGCAGTTCTTC.

The sample holds a few counts of this clone. The V gene is TRBV14, the J gene TRBJ1-2; D unresolved. The CDR3 length is 16 residues. The germline CDR1 and CDR2 sequences are SGHDN and FVKESK. Trimming removed 0 bases at V and 1 base at J, with 12 bases between. The CDR3 protein is CASSQDRGILNYGYTF. CDR3 in DNA: TGTGCCAGCAGCCAAGATCGCGGCATCCTTAACTATGGCTACACCTTC.

The chain employs TRBV7-2 and TRBJ2-3; no clear D gene. The V gene's germline CDR1 is SGHTA and CDR2 FQGNSA. Between the trimmed V and J ends, which lost 3 bases and 0 bases, there was a span of 19 bases. This CDR3 is built from 18 residues. CDR3 sequence reads: CASSLSRVSGGSTDTQYF. DNA for the CDR3: TGTGCCAGCAGCTTGTCTCGAGTGTCAGGCGGTAGCACAGATACGCAGTATTTT.

This chain connects TRBV6-5 to TRBJ2-5; 7 nucleotides match TRBD1. Trimming cost V 0 bases and J 6 bases; bases outside gene matches: 7. The CDR3 has 15 amino acids. Germline values: CDR1 MNHEY, CDR2 SVGAGI. As DNA, the CDR3 is TGTGCCAGCAGTTACTCCACAGGGGCTGGGAAGACCCAGTACTTC. This gives the protein CASSYSTGAGKTQYF.

This CDR3 reads CASSAGTGYFSTEAFF. CDR3 bases: TGTGCCAGCAGCGCCGGGACAGGGTATTTCAGCACTGAAGCTTTCTTT. This chain links TRBV5-6 with TRBJ1-1, with TRBD1 matching 9 bases. Germline loops: CDR1 SGHDT, CDR2 YYEEEE. There are 16 residues in the CDR3. J gave up 4 bases and V 4 bases, and 11 bases lay outside the gene matches.

The chain joins TRBV4-3 to TRBJ2-7, with 10 positions matching TRBD2. CDR3 length equals 16 residues. Germline CDR1 is LGHNA and CDR2 is YSLEER. The trim removed 3 bases at V and 6 bases at J, leaving 11 bases unmatched. In DNA, the CDR3 is TGCGCCAGCAGCCAGACCCTAGCGGGAGACTCTCTCGAGCAGTACTTC. Residues: CASSQTLAGDSLEQYF.

This sequence joins TRBV9 and TRBJ2-1; 9 nucleotides align to TRBD2. There are 15 residues in the CDR3. V gave up 2 bases and J gave up 9 bases; unmatched junction bases: 9. Per the germline V gene, CDR1 is SGDLS and CDR2 is YYNGEE. As DNA, the CDR3 is TGTGCCAGCAGCGTCCTAGCGGGATATGCCAGTGAGCAGTTCTTC. This translates into CASSVLAGYASEQFF.

There are a few counts of this clone. The chain is built from TRBV23-1 and TRBJ2-6; tentative D call: TRBD1 (8 bases). TRBV23-1 is labeled an ORF, and its function is uncertain. This CDR3 is built from 16 residues. V was trimmed by 4 bases and J by 5 bases, leaving 15 bases between them. The CDR3 nucleotides read TGCGCCAGCAGTCTAACAGGGGGGGCGCGGGCCAACGTCCTGACTTTC. It is translated as CASSLTGGARANVLTF.

This clone was observed a few times. This chain joins TRBV28 and TRBJ1-1, with 8 bases that match TRBD1. The CDR3 is 16 amino acids. Trimming cost V 6 bases and J 3 bases; bases outside gene matches: 12. The germline V gene encodes CDR1 MDHEN and CDR2 SYDVKM. The CDR3 DNA reads as TGTGCCAGCAGCCCGGTGGATGGGACAGGCTACACTGAAGCTTTCTTT. It translates to CASSPVDGTGYTEAFF.

The chain is built from TRBV29-1 and TRBJ2-3; D is uncertain. CDR1 SQVTM and CDR2 ANQGSEA come from the germline V gene. The CDR3 is 13 residues long. V gave up 3 bases and J gave up 2 bases, with 9 bases separating them. CDR3 protein: CSVENQSTDTQYF. In DNA, the CDR3 is TGCAGCGTTGAGAATCAGTCCACAGATACGCAGTATTTT.

This clone was seen more than once but under ten times. The CDR3 bases are TGTGCCAGCAGTCCGGACGCCCACAATGAGCAGTTCTTC. It specifies CASSPDAHNEQFF. J is TRBJ2-1 and V is TRBV6-5; D unclear. The V gene lost 5 bases and the J gene lost 5 bases, with 10 bases spanning the gap. The CDR3 covers 13 residues. Germline CDR1 is MNHEY and CDR2 is SVGAGI.

The chain is built from TRBV9 and TRBJ2-2, with TRBD2 matching over 10 bases. With 2 bases clipped from V and 4 bases from J, the junction kept 5 bases outside the gene matches. The V gene's germline CDR1 is SGDLS and CDR2 YYNGEE. The length of the CDR3 is 16 residues. The CDR3 DNA follows: TGTGCCAGCAGCGTGGGACTAGCGTTCGGCACCGGGGAGCTGTTTTTT. Its translation is CASSVGLAFGTGELFF.

This clone was recorded a few times. The CDR3 bases are TGTGCCAGCAGCTTGGGGCCGGGAGGAGATACGCAGTATTTT. Its translation: CASSLGPGGDTQYF. The chain carries TRBV5-4 and TRBJ2-3; 7 bases line up with TRBD2. The CDR3 contains 14 residues. Germline V lookup: CDR1 SGHNT, CDR2 YYREEE (reference sequence). The V gene end was trimmed by 0 bases and the J gene end by 5 bases; junction bases not matched to a gene: 3.

The chain is built from TRBV7-8 and TRBJ2-2; no firm D call. Trimming took off 1 base at V and 8 bases at J, with 8 bases between the two ends. Germline CDR1 is SGHVS and CDR2 is FQNEAQ. CDR3 length equals 13 residues. In nucleotides, the CDR3 is TGTGCCAGCAGCTTAGGGACCGGAGGGGAGCTGTTTTTT. This sequence encodes CASSLGTGGELFF.

This clone appeared a few times. The CDR3 nucleotides read TGCGCCAGCAGCCAAGTTGGGGACAACTATGGCTACACCTTC. It is translated as CASSQVGDNYGYTF. The rearrangement links TRBV4-3 to TRBJ1-2; weak D call: TRBD1 (5 bases). Germline V gene sequence: CDR1 LGHNA, CDR2 YSLEER. Trimming removed 1 base at V and 2 bases at J, with 8 bases between. This CDR3 is 14 amino acids long.

This sequence joins TRBV6-6 and TRBJ2-1; TRBD2 matches at 10 bases. Germline lookup yields CDR1 MNHNY and CDR2 SVGAGI (reference sequence). Trimming took 2 bases from V and 7 from J; bases not matched to a gene: 8. The CDR3 totals 16 residues. The CDR3 DNA reads TGTGCCAGCAGTTACCGAGCGGGAGGGAGTCGGAATGAGCAGTTCTTC. Translated: CASSYRAGGSRNEQFF.

This chain links TRBV5-4 with TRBJ2-3, with D uncertain. This CDR3 region has 13 residues. Germline V lookup: CDR1 SGHNT, CDR2 YYREEE (reference sequence). Trimming shortened V by 0 bases and J by 6 bases, and 8 bases separated the two germline ends. The CDR3 reads CASSLVVSDTQYF. CDR3 DNA sequence: TGTGCCAGCAGCTTGGTAGTATCGGATACGCAGTATTTT.

The chain is built from TRBV7-3 and TRBJ2-1; D unclear. Between the trimmed V and J ends, which lost 5 bases and 9 bases, there was a span of 17 bases. Germline CDR1 SGHTA, CDR2 FQGTGA. The CDR3 is 14 residues long. This CDR3 reads CASSPLSGVPEQFF. The CDR3 DNA sequence: TGTGCCAGCAGCCCCCTGTCGGGCGTTCCTGAGCAGTTCTTC.

The gene calls are TRBV7-6 and TRBJ1-1, with TRBD1 as a possible D gene (6 bases). Germline loops: CDR1 SGHVS, CDR2 FNYEAQ. This CDR3 spans 13 amino acids. Trimming took off 1 base at V and 6 bases at J, with 9 bases between the two ends. Here the CDR3 DNA reads TGTGCCAGCAGCTTAGTCAGGGGCGCTGAAGCTTTCTTT. Its protein is CASSLVRGAEAFF.

This sequence joins TRBV5-6 and TRBJ2-1; 13 positions agree with TRBD2. Trimming cost V 3 bases and J 4 bases; bases outside gene matches: 7. The CDR3 consists of 17 residues. Germline values: CDR1 SGHDT, CDR2 YYEEEE. CDR3 DNA sequence: TGTGCCAGCAGCTCCTGGACTAGCGGGGGAGATTACAATGAGCAGTTCTTC. This codes for CASSSWTSGGDYNEQFF.

This clone occurred a few times. The chain has TRBV5-1 and TRBJ2-7, with 11 positions matching TRBD1. Germline V lookup: CDR1 SGHRS, CDR2 YFSETQ. V lost 5 bases, J lost 3 bases, and 4 bases stayed unmatched. The length of the CDR3 is 14 residues. The DNA of the CDR3 is TGCGCCAGCAGTGTCGGGACAGGGGGCTACGAGCAGTACTTC. This sequence encodes CASSVGTGGYEQYF. Looking up the rest from reference TRBV5-1 and TRBJ2-7 gives the full variable domain: KAGVTQTPRYLIKTRGQQVTLSCSPISGHRSVSWYQQTPGQGLQFLFEYFSETQRNKGNFPGRFSGRQFSNSRSEMNVSTLELGDSALYLCASSVGTGGYEQYFGPGTRLTVT.

The rearrangement links TRBV14 to TRBJ2-6; the match to TRBD2 covers 13 bases. This CDR3 has 20 amino acids. Trimming removed 1 base from V and 3 bases from J; junction bases left unmatched: 9. Germline CDR1 reads SGHDN; CDR2 reads FVKESK. CDR3 nucleotide sequence: TGTGCCAGCAGCCAAGTGGGGGGACTAGCGGGATGGTTTGGGGCCAACGTCCTGACTTTC. Residues: CASSQVGGLAGWFGANVLTF.

The CDR3 bases are TGTGCCAGCAGCCAAGATCTATCGGGGCTAGAGCAGTTCTTC. Protein: CASSQDLSGLEQFF. This rearrangement joins TRBV4-2 to TRBJ2-1; D is possibly TRBD1 or TRBD2 (5 bases each). Trimming removed 0 bases at V and 10 bases at J, with 13 bases between. Germline V gives CDR1 LGHNA, CDR2 YNFKEQ. The CDR3 extends over 14 amino acids.

The genes are TRBV28 and TRBJ2-5; 12 nucleotides align to TRBD2. CDR3 length: 14 residues. Germline V CDR1 and CDR2: MDHEN, SYDVKM. With V trimmed by 10 bases and J by 0 bases, 3 bases remained unmatched. The CDR3 sequence is CATRLAGDQETQYF. As DNA, the CDR3 is TGTGCCACCAGACTAGCGGGAGACCAAGAGACCCAGTACTTC.

This clone was counted between two and nine times. The genes are TRBV6-6 and TRBJ2-7, with a possible D match to TRBD1 (5 bases). The V end was cut by 5 bases, the J end by 2 bases, with 16 bases between. This CDR3 is 15 amino acids long. Germline V gene sequence: CDR1 MNHNY, CDR2 SVGAGI (reference sequence). CDR3 loop: CASSHRQIAAYEQYF. CDR3 coding DNA: TGTGCCAGCAGTCACAGACAGATTGCTGCCTACGAGCAGTACTTC.